The 27 T cell receptor beta chains below come from one sample, sequenced in a study of beta chain features in type 1 diabetes. Sequencing targeted expressed TCRB transcripts, as all isolated RNA had been reverse transcribed. Measured with immunoSEQ multiplex PCR; TCRdb has only the in-frame clones, and not every one. Altogether about 400,000 clones are present, 10% to 15% being singletons, with the ten largest covering 0.01%. Their target antigens are unknown. General study points: TCRB CDR3 length was moderately but significantly reduced in all four CD4+ subsets of Type 1 diabetes patients.

Specimen: naive CD4+ T cells from blood. The receptors shown here come from a woman aged 18-30 years with type 1 diabetes.

This clone was seen a handful of times. The genes are TRBV25-1 and TRBJ2-7; 9 bases are a match to TRBD2. Germline V gives CDR1 MGHDK, CDR2 SYGVNS. Trimming cost V 3 bases and J 7 bases; bases outside gene matches: 13. The CDR3 extends over 16 amino acids. The CDR3 here is CASSDPGLATPGEQYF. CDR3 bases: TGTGCCAGCAGTGATCCAGGACTAGCGACCCCGGGGGAGCAGTACTTC.

V and J are TRBV11-2 and TRBJ2-7; 7 nucleotides agree with TRBD1. The germline V gene has CDR1 SGHAT and CDR2 FQNNGV. The CDR3 sequence is 15 residues long. V shed 3 bases and J 2 bases; nucleotides not matched to a gene: 7. Written as DNA, the CDR3 is TGTGCCAGCAGCTTCGGGCTAACAGGGGCCTACGAGCAGTACTTC. Protein sequence: CASSFGLTGAYEQYF.

The rearrangement uses TRBV28 and TRBJ1-2; no definite D call. The V gene's germline CDR1 is MDHEN and CDR2 SYDVKM. The CDR3 sequence is 14 residues long. V was clipped by 5 bases and J by 0 bases, with 10 bases between them. CDR3 region: CASSPAGANYGYTF. In DNA, the CDR3 is TGTGCCAGCAGTCCGGCCGGAGCTAACTATGGCTACACCTTC.

This clone was detected a few times. The sample contains more than one DNA sequence encoding this CDR3. The chain recombines TRBV28 with TRBJ2-7, with 8 bases identical to TRBD1. Germline CDR1 is MDHEN and CDR2 is SYDVKM. The length of the CDR3 is 13 residues. Trimming at V came to 5 bases and at J to 3 bases, leaving 3 bases not matched to a gene. The CDR3 nucleotides are TGTGCCAGCAGTGCGACAGGGGTCTACGAGCAGTACTTC. It yields the protein CASSATGVYEQYF.

The sample holds a few counts of this clone. J is TRBJ1-2 and V is TRBV7-2; D is ambiguous. Germline CDR1 and CDR2: SGHTA and FQGNSA. V lost 6 bases and J lost 8, with 13 bases in between. CDR3 length: 12 residues. The CDR3: CASSPRDAGYTF. CDR3 DNA: TGTGCCAGCAGTCCGAGGGATGCGGGCTACACCTTC.

This clone appeared a few times. V and J are TRBV10-1 and TRBJ2-1; 14 nucleotides match TRBD2. The germline V gene encodes CDR1 WNHNN and CDR2 SYGVQD (reference sequence). This CDR3 has 19 residues. J lost 7 bases, V lost 6 bases, and 17 bases had no gene match. This CDR3 reads CASSRGLAGGPPSVNEQFF. Written as DNA, the CDR3 is TGCGCCAGCAGCCGAGGACTAGCGGGGGGCCCTCCGTCCGTTAATGAGCAGTTCTTC.

This chain connects TRBV9 to TRBJ1-6, with TRBD1 as a possible D gene (5 bases). Germline V CDR1 and CDR2: SGDLS, YYNGEE. The V end lost 1 base, the J end lost 0 bases, and 8 bases lay between the germline ends. This CDR3 is 16 amino acids long. The CDR3 sequence is CASSVTDTSYNSPLHF. The CDR3 DNA reads TGTGCCAGCAGCGTAACGGACACCTCCTATAATTCACCCCTCCACTTT. The full variable domain, rest sourced from reference TRBV9 and TRBJ1-6, is DSGVTQTPKHLITATGQRVTLRCSPRSGDLSVYWYQQSLDQGLQFLIQYYNGEERAKGNILERFSAQQFPDLHSELNLSSLELGDSALYFCASSVTDTSYNSPLHFGNGTRLTVT.

This clone was observed a few times. The genes are TRBV6-5 and TRBJ2-7, with D maybe TRBD1 (6 bases). The CDR3 is made up of 13 amino acids. The V and J ends lost 6 bases and 4 bases respectively, with 13 bases between them. Germline V gives CDR1 MNHEY, CDR2 SVGAGI. The CDR3, as DNA: TGTGCCAGCAGGTCAGGGGCGCCATACGAGCAGTACTTC. Its protein is CASRSGAPYEQYF.

The chain has TRBV7-2 and TRBJ2-2; D is possibly TRBD2 (6 bases). Germline-derived CDR1 and CDR2 are SGHTA and FQGNSA. The ends were cut back, 5 bases at V and 6 bases at J, with 19 bases in the middle. This CDR3 is built from 16 residues. The CDR3: CASSPRLGGIPGELFF. The CDR3 DNA follows: TGTGCCAGCAGCCCCAGGCTCGGCGGGATCCCCGGGGAGCTGTTTTTT.

This clone was found a few times. The chain carries TRBV5-1 and TRBJ2-3, with 7 bases matching TRBD1. Per germline, CDR1 SGHRS and CDR2 YFSETQ. The V segment lost 5 bases and the J segment 2 bases; nucleotides outside the gene matches: 11. The CDR3 is 16 amino acids. For the CDR3, the DNA is TGCGCCAGCAGTTTCTCCCGGGACAGATACACAGATACGCAGTATTTT. Translating it yields CASSFSRDRYTDTQYF.

The J gene is TRBJ2-1, the V gene TRBV18, with TRBD1 matching over 9 bases. Germline lookup yields CDR1 KGHSH and CDR2 LQKENI. This CDR3 contains 15 residues. The V and J ends lost 3 bases and 9 bases, in that order; junction bases with no gene match: 9. DNA of the CDR3: TGTGCCAGCTCACCGCCGGGACAGGGTGTTGGTGAGCAGTTCTTC. Protein product: CASSPPGQGVGEQFF.

The chain has TRBV25-1 and TRBJ2-2; TRBD1 matches 8 bases. This CDR3 has 14 amino acids. Germline V gene sequence: CDR1 MGHDK, CDR2 SYGVNS. The trim removed 5 bases at V and 7 bases at J, leaving 6 bases unmatched. The CDR3 bases are TGTGCCAGCAGTACCCGAACAGGGGGCGGGGAGCTGTTTTTT. It codes for CASSTRTGGGELFF.

The chain carries TRBV10-3 and TRBJ1-1; D gene uncertain. This CDR3 spans 15 amino acids. V was clipped by 3 bases and J by 1 base, with 12 bases between them. Germline V gene data show CDR1 as ENHRY and CDR2 as SYGVKD. The CDR3 region has the DNA TGTGCCATCAGTGACGAGGGTATATGGAACACTGAAGCTTTCTTT. Translating it yields CAISDEGIWNTEAFF.

This clone was found a few times. J is TRBJ2-3 and V is TRBV27; 10 bases are shared with TRBD2. Germline trimming cut 9 bases from V and 5 bases from J; bases unmatched to any gene: 20. Germline loops: CDR1 MNHEY, CDR2 SMNVEV (reference sequence). The CDR3 consists of 18 residues. CDR3 residues: CASRGRRGAGGLGDTQYF. Written as DNA, the CDR3 is TGTGCCAGTAGAGGACGGCGAGGAGCGGGAGGGCTGGGAGATACGCAGTATTTT.

Details on this clone: This CDR3 is also generated by other DNA sequences in the sample. This chain joins TRBV6-5 and TRBJ1-1; tentatively, D is TRBD1 (5 bases). CDR1 MNHEY and CDR2 SVGAGI come from the germline V gene. The CDR3 spans 13 residues. Deletions cut 2 bases from V and 2 bases from J, with 6 bases between. CDR3 residues: CASSYRGNTEAFF. In nucleotides, the CDR3 is TGTGCCAGCAGTTACAGGGGCAACACTGAAGCTTTCTTT.

The chain is built from TRBV7-9 and TRBJ1-1; tentatively, D is TRBD1 (5 bases). V lost 5 bases and J 1 base, leaving 14 bases between the germline ends. The CDR3 runs to 15 residues. Germline assignment: CDR1 SEHNR and CDR2 FQNEAQ (reference sequence). DNA of the CDR3: TGTGCCAGCAGCCAATTCCGGGGGGGGAACACTGAAGCTTTCTTT. It encodes CASSQFRGGNTEAFF.

This sequence joins TRBV5-1 and TRBJ2-2, with 9 bases matching TRBD2. The V and J ends lost 1 base and 3 bases, in that order; junction bases with no gene match: 1. Germline lookup yields CDR1 SGHRS and CDR2 YFSETQ. CDR3 length: 15 residues. The chain's CDR3 is CASSLRLADTGELFF. The CDR3 nucleotides are TGCGCCAGCAGCTTGCGACTAGCGGACACCGGGGAGCTGTTTTTT.

The CDR3 region has the DNA TGTGCCAGCAGCGAAGAAGAAGGGGTCTCGAGGCAGTATTTT. Translated, it gives CASSEEEGVSRQYF. The V and J genes are TRBV7-3 and TRBJ2-3; TRBD1 might be the D (5 bases). CDR1 is SGHTA, CDR2 FQGTGA, per germline. This CDR3 comprises 14 residues. V lost 5 bases to trimming and J lost 11 bases, with 20 bases between them.

The table lists this clone with a few counts. V usage is TRBV7-9 and J usage is TRBJ2-3; TRBD2 agrees at 8 bases. CDR3 length: 15 residues. Per germline, CDR1 SEHNR and CDR2 FQNEAQ (reference sequence). J lost 5 bases, V lost 5 bases, and 9 bases had no gene match. CDR3 nucleotides: TGTGCCAGCAGCGCCACCGGGGGGGCGGTAGATACGCAGTATTTT. This gives the protein CASSATGGAVDTQYF.

This clone was seen only a few times. The rearrangement uses TRBV19 and TRBJ2-1; 8 bases map to TRBD2. J was trimmed by 4 bases and V by 9 bases; bases with no gene match: 8. CDR3 length: 14 residues. CDR1 and CDR2 from the germline V gene are LNHDA and SQIVND (reference sequence). CDR3 loop: CASSGGSGYNEQFF. DNA for the CDR3: TGTGCCAGCTCGGGGGGGAGTGGGTACAATGAGCAGTTCTTC.

This clone showed up just a few times. This sequence joins TRBV19 and TRBJ1-5, with D hard to call. Trimming removed 7 bases at V and 0 bases at J, with 13 bases between. CDR1 and CDR2 from the germline V gene are LNHDA and SQIVND (reference sequence). The length of the CDR3 is 15 residues. CDR3 in DNA: TGTGCCAGTACGTCCCGCGGTTATAGCAATCAGCCCCAGCATTTT. It is translated as CASTSRGYSNQPQHF.

The chain links TRBV7-2 to TRBJ1-5; the match to TRBD1 covers 8 bases. The CDR3 is made up of 16 amino acids. Germline CDR1 reads SGHTA; CDR2 reads FQGNSA. Trimming at V came to 1 base and at J to 3 bases, leaving 5 bases not matched to a gene. The CDR3 bases are TGTGCCAGCAGCTTAGTTGCAGGGGGCACCAATCAGCCCCAGCATTTT. It encodes CASSLVAGGTNQPQHF.

This clone has a handful of counts. This chain links TRBV5-4 with TRBJ1-1; TRBD1 might be the D (5 bases). CDR1 is SGHNT, CDR2 YYREEE, per germline (reference sequence). V lost 5 bases and J 1 base, leaving 9 bases between the germline ends. The CDR3 runs 13 residues. The CDR3 bases are TGTGCCAGCAGTTACGACAGGAACACTGAAGCTTTCTTT. Translation gives CASSYDRNTEAFF.

This clone appeared a few times. The rearrangement joins TRBV7-9 to TRBJ2-5; TRBD1 aligns across 7 bases. From germline, CDR1 is SEHNR and CDR2 FQNEAQ (reference sequence). This CDR3 has 15 residues. V shed 2 bases, J shed 5 bases, and the junction held 8 bases outside the gene matches. The CDR3 nucleotides are TGTGCCAGCAGCTTACGACAGGGATGGCGGGAGACCCAGTACTTC. It yields the protein CASSLRQGWRETQYF.

V gene TRBV5-1 combines with J gene TRBJ2-4; no clear D gene. The CDR3 totals 15 residues. V lost 4 bases, J lost 0 bases, and 11 bases lay in between. Germline V gene lookup returns CDR1 SGHRS and CDR2 YFSETQ. CDR3 coding DNA: TGCGCCAGCAGCATACCAGAAGAAGCCAAAAACATTCAGTACTTC. Its protein product is CASSIPEEAKNIQYF.

The chain couples TRBV28 to TRBJ1-5, with D possibly being TRBD1 (6 bases). The length of the CDR3 is 15 residues. Looked up from germline, CDR1 is MDHEN and CDR2 is SYDVKM. V was trimmed by 3 bases and J by 4 bases, leaving 13 bases between them. CDR3 in amino acids: CASSLPTGGNQPQHF. The CDR3 DNA reads TGTGCCAGCAGTTTGCCGACAGGTGGTAATCAGCCCCAGCATTTT.

This chain connects TRBV19 to TRBJ1-5; D call uncertain. Germline CDR1 reads LNHDA; CDR2 reads SQIVND (reference sequence). Trimming removed 4 bases at V and 4 bases at J, with 11 bases between. The CDR3 consists of 14 residues. The CDR3 loop is CASSTHHANQPQHF. In DNA form, the CDR3 reads TGTGCCAGTAGTACCCATCACGCGAATCAGCCCCAGCATTTT. The variable domain in full, completed from reference TRBV19 and TRBJ1-5, reads DGGITQSPKYLFRKEGQNVTLSCEQNLNHDAMYWYRQDPGQGLRLIYYSQIVNDFQKGDIAEGYSVSREKKESFPLTVTSAQKNPTAFYLCASSTHHANQPQHFGDGTRLSIL.